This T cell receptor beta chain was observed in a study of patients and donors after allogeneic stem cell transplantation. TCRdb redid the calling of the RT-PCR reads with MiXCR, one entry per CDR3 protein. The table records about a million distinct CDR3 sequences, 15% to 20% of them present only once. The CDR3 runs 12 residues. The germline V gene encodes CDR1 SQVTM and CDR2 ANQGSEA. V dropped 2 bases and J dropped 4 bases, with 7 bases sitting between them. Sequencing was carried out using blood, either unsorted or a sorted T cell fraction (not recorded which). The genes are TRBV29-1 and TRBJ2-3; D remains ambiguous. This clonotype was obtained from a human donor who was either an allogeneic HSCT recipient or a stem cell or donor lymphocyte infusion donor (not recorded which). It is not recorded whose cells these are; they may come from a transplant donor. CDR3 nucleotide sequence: TGCAGCGTTGAATCTTCCCCAGATACGCAGTATTTT. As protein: CSVESSPDTQYF.